These 28 T cell receptor beta chains originate from one sample sequenced in a study of long-term antiretroviral therapy in people with HIV. The run of the v3.0 immunoSEQ assay was at survey level. Generated by immunoSEQ multiplex PCR, the TCRdb table keeps only in-frame clones and is missing some. The table lists tens of thousands of clones, roughly four fifths of them singletons. This material consisted of unsorted PBMCs, taken 0.4 years after starting antiretroviral therapy. The source of these receptors is a man over 45 with HIV.

This sequence joins TRBV28 and TRBJ2-7; 7 bases line up with TRBD1. CDR3 length: 14 amino acids. Germline V CDR1 and CDR2: MDHEN, SYDVKM. The ends lost 7 bases at V and 0 bases at J; junction bases unmatched: 6. In DNA form, the CDR3 reads TGTGCCAGCACGGGGTCAGGGGGCTCCTACGAGCAGTACTTC. This codes for CASTGSGGSYEQYF.

In this sample, this clone turned up once. The V and J genes are TRBV30 and TRBJ2-1; 10 bases fit TRBD2. V was clipped by 0 bases and J by 6 bases; unmatched bases: 14. The germline V gene encodes CDR1 GTSNPN and CDR2 SVGIG (reference sequence). The CDR3 has 18 residues. The CDR3 bases are TGTGCCTGGAGTGTAAGAGCAGGGGTCCCTAGCGGGGGCAATGAGCAGTTCTTC. Residues: CAWSVRAGVPSGGNEQFF.

This sequence joins TRBV18 and TRBJ2-3; 10 bases align to TRBD2. V shed 1 base and J 3 bases; nucleotides not matched to a gene: 7. The CDR3 runs 17 residues. Germline CDR1 is KGHSH and CDR2 is LQKENI. The DNA for the CDR3 is TGTGCCAGCTCACCACGGACGGGACTAGCGATAACAGATACGCAGTATTTT. This codes for CASSPRTGLAITDTQYF.

The chain joins TRBV29-1 to TRBJ2-3; 12 bases are a match to TRBD2. This CDR3 is 15 amino acids long. Trimming removed 1 base from V and 7 bases from J; junction bases left unmatched: 6. The V gene's germline CDR1 is SQVTM and CDR2 ANQGSEA. The CDR3 bases are TGCAGCGTTGAAGGGCTAGCGGGGGGGCCGAATACGCAGTATTTT. This translates into CSVEGLAGGPNTQYF.

V and J are TRBV27 and TRBJ1-2; D not certain. CDR1 MNHEY and CDR2 SMNVEV come from the germline V gene (reference sequence). The CDR3 loop spans 12 amino acids. V was shortened by 6 bases and J by 5 bases, with 10 bases between the two germline ends. CDR3 region: CASRDPSYGYTF. The CDR3 nucleotides are TGTGCCAGCAGGGACCCTTCATATGGCTACACCTTC.

The chain recombines TRBV6-5 with TRBJ2-2, with D perhaps assigned TRBD1 or TRBD2 (5 bases each). V lost 6 bases, J lost 4 bases, and 12 bases lay in between. Germline values: CDR1 MNHEY, CDR2 SVGAGI. The CDR3 is 14 amino acids. Here the CDR3 DNA reads TGTGCCAGCAGCTACGGGACGGTCACCGGGGAGCTGTTTTTT. It encodes CASSYGTVTGELFF.

The CDR3: CASSLTGRDSYTF. The DNA for the CDR3 is TGTGCCAGCAGTTTGACGGGCCGCGACAGCTACACCTTC. V gene TRBV27 combines with J gene TRBJ1-2; unclear D gene. The CDR3 consists of 13 residues. Germline V gives CDR1 MNHEY, CDR2 SMNVEV (reference sequence). The V and J ends lost 3 bases and 9 bases respectively, with 14 bases between them.

V is TRBV6-5 and J is TRBJ2-7; the D gene is possibly TRBD1 (6 bases). This CDR3 spans 14 amino acids. Trimming pared 2 bases from V and 2 bases from J, leaving 10 bases between. Germline V gives CDR1 MNHEY, CDR2 SVGAGI. The CDR3 DNA reads TGTGCCAGCAGTTACGGGCAGGGGACCTACGAGCAGTACTTC. Its protein is CASSYGQGTYEQYF.

The genes are TRBV7-8 and TRBJ1-3; D remains unclear. Trimming shortened V by 6 bases and J by 0 bases, and 6 bases separated the two germline ends. The germline V gene has CDR1 SGHVS and CDR2 FQNEAQ. CDR3 length equals 13 residues. The CDR3 reads CASSWSSGNTIYF. The CDR3 bases are TGTGCCAGCAGTTGGTCCTCTGGAAACACCATATATTTT.

V gene TRBV5-6 combines with J gene TRBJ2-7; tentative D call: TRBD2 (6 bases). Trimming left V 4 bases short and J 1 base short, with 15 bases between. Germline V lookup: CDR1 SGHDT, CDR2 YYEEEE. This CDR3 is built from 15 residues. Here the CDR3 DNA reads TGTGCCAGCAGCCTACTACGAGGGACTTCCTACGAGCAGTACTTC. Encoded protein: CASSLLRGTSYEQYF. The full variable domain, in which reference TRBV5-6 and TRBJ2-7 provide the parts outside the CDR3, is DAGVTQSPTHLIKTRGQQVTLRCSPKSGHDTVSWYQQALGQGPQFIFQYYEEEERQRGNFPDRFSGHQFPNYSSELNVNALLLGDSALYLCASSLLRGTSYEQYFGPGTRLTVT.

This clone has only one observation. The J gene is TRBJ1-4, the V gene TRBV2, with D maybe TRBD1 (6 bases). The CDR3 spans 13 residues. V was cut by 8 bases and J by 3 bases, with 10 bases left in between. CDR1 and CDR2 from the germline V gene are SNHLY and FYNNEI. The CDR3 spells CASSDRANEKLFF. CDR3 coding DNA: TGTGCCAGCTCGGACAGAGCTAATGAAAAACTGTTTTTT.

The chain uses TRBV5-1 and TRBJ2-1; tentative D call: TRBD1 (5 bases). Trimming pared 1 base from V and 6 bases from J, leaving 14 bases between. CDR1 and CDR2 from the germline V gene are SGHRS and YFSETQ. The CDR3 covers 15 residues. Here the CDR3 reads CASSLQGPFSNEQFF. In nucleotides, the CDR3 is TGCGCCAGCAGCTTGCAGGGTCCGTTCTCCAATGAGCAGTTCTTC.

This clone has just a few counts. V and J are TRBV4-3 and TRBJ1-5; D perhaps matches TRBD1 (5 bases). CDR1 is LGHNA, CDR2 YSLEER, per germline. This CDR3 contains 15 residues. Trimming stripped 0 bases from V and 6 bases from J, with 12 bases between. The CDR3 bases are TGCGCCAGCAGCCAAGATCTGGGGGTCAGTCAGCCCCAGCATTTT. This sequence encodes CASSQDLGVSQPQHF.

The genes are TRBV27 and TRBJ1-6; no firm D call. Germline assignment: CDR1 MNHEY and CDR2 SMNVEV (reference sequence). V gave up 6 bases and J gave up 3 bases, with 6 bases separating them. The CDR3 length is 13 residues. CDR3 nucleotide sequence: TGTGCCAGCAGAGGAGTCTATAATTCACCCCTCCACTTT. Protein product: CASRGVYNSPLHF.

The chain uses TRBV29-1 and TRBJ2-7; unclear D gene. The CDR3 spans 11 residues. Per the germline V gene, CDR1 is SQVTM and CDR2 is ANQGSEA. Between the trimmed V and J ends, which lost 6 bases and 5 bases, there was a span of 11 bases. The CDR3 region is CSVRDTNEQYF. The CDR3 coding sequence is TGCAGCGTACGAGACACCAACGAGCAGTACTTC.

J is TRBJ2-1 and V is TRBV5-1; the D is unclear. Trimming shortened V by 0 bases and J by 7 bases, and 8 bases separated the two germline ends. Germline V gives CDR1 SGHRS, CDR2 YFSETQ. The CDR3 consists of 13 residues. The chain's CDR3 is CASSLAGVNEQFF. The CDR3 bases are TGCGCCAGCAGCTTGGCTGGGGTGAATGAGCAGTTCTTC.

The chain has TRBV6-1 and TRBJ1-6; D not certain. Trimming removed 2 bases at V and 16 bases at J, with 12 bases between. Germline CDR1 and CDR2: MNHNS and SASEGT. The CDR3 has 12 amino acids. CDR3 residues: CASSERWIGLHF. The CDR3 DNA reads TGTGCCAGCAGTGAAAGGTGGATTGGGCTCCACTTT.

The J gene is TRBJ1-3, the V gene TRBV28; D call uncertain. The CDR3 is made up of 15 amino acids. The germline V gene encodes CDR1 MDHEN and CDR2 SYDVKM. V was trimmed by 6 bases and J by 5 bases, leaving 17 bases between them. The DNA of the CDR3 is TGTGCCAGCAGGATGACGGGCAGGTTGAGAAACACCATATATTTT. Translation: CASRMTGRLRNTIYF.

In DNA form, the CDR3 reads TGCGCCAGCAGCCAGCACAGGGGATCCTACGAGCAGTACTTC. Its protein product is CASSQHRGSYEQYF. This rearrangement joins TRBV4-3 to TRBJ2-7, with 7 positions matching TRBD1. The CDR3 spans 14 residues. J was trimmed by 1 base and V by 3 bases; bases with no gene match: 3. CDR1 LGHNA and CDR2 YSLEER come from the germline V gene.

The V call is TRBV6-5, the J call TRBJ1-1; D is unclear. Germline V gives CDR1 MNHEY, CDR2 SVGAGI. Trimming took 2 bases from V and 1 from J, leaving 8 bases between them. The CDR3 has 14 amino acids. DNA for the CDR3: TGTGCCAGCAGTTACGGGCCGCGGAACACTGAAGCTTTCTTT. The encoded protein is CASSYGPRNTEAFF.

The chain joins TRBV29-1 to TRBJ1-4; D gene uncertain. The CDR3 is made up of 13 amino acids. The germline gives CDR1 SQVTM, CDR2 ANQGSEA. Trimming pared 2 bases from V and 8 bases from J, leaving 12 bases between. CDR3 residues: CSVEKTAGEKLFF. DNA of the CDR3: TGCAGCGTTGAAAAAACGGCCGGGGAAAAACTGTTTTTT.

This chain links TRBV7-8 with TRBJ1-5, with a possible D match to TRBD1 (6 bases). V dropped 6 bases and J dropped 8 bases, with 17 bases sitting between them. CDR1 is SGHVS, CDR2 FQNEAQ, per germline. The CDR3 contains 14 residues. This CDR3 reads CASSRTGRGKPQHF. In DNA, the CDR3 is TGTGCCAGCAGTCGAACAGGGAGGGGGAAGCCCCAGCATTTT.

The chain couples TRBV2 to TRBJ1-6; D is uncertain. The CDR3 sequence is 12 residues long. CDR1 and CDR2 (germline): SNHLY, FYNNEI. CDR3 nucleotide sequence: TGTGGAACGAGCTCCTATAATTCACCCCTCCACTTT. Translating it yields CGTSSYNSPLHF.

The rearrangement links TRBV18 to TRBJ1-1, with a possible D match to TRBD1 (6 bases). Trimming pared 4 bases from V and 5 bases from J, leaving 17 bases between. From germline, CDR1 is KGHSH and CDR2 LQKENI. This CDR3 has 15 residues. The CDR3 spells CASSQVAGAGTEAFF. The DNA for the CDR3 is TGTGCCAGCTCACAAGTAGCGGGGGCGGGAACTGAAGCTTTCTTT.

This clone occurred once. The CDR3 spells CASSLMGTFMNTEAFF. The CDR3 DNA reads TGTGCCAGCAGCTTAATGGGGACGTTCATGAACACTGAAGCTTTCTTT. This chain joins TRBV13 and TRBJ1-1; TRBD1 might be the D (5 bases). The length of the CDR3 is 16 residues. The V and J ends lost 2 bases and 0 bases respectively, with 13 bases between them. Germline values: CDR1 PRHDT, CDR2 FYEKMQ (reference sequence).

This clone showed up just a few times. The V and J genes are TRBV19 and TRBJ2-3; maybe TRBD1 (5 bases). The CDR3 is 13 residues long. V lost 3 bases to trimming and J lost 4 bases, with 8 bases between them. Germline CDR1 is LNHDA and CDR2 is SQIVND (reference sequence). For the CDR3, the DNA is TGTGCCAGTAGTATTTTAGGGGCAGATACGCAGTATTTT. It yields the protein CASSILGADTQYF.

The chain is built from TRBV7-2 and TRBJ2-3; D tentatively reads TRBD1 or TRBD2 (5 bases each). Germline values: CDR1 SGHTA, CDR2 FQGNSA. V was shortened by 6 bases and J by 3 bases, with 10 bases between the two germline ends. CDR3 length: 13 amino acids. The CDR3 loop reads CASRRGRTDTQYF. The CDR3 DNA is TGTGCCAGCAGGAGGGGAAGAACAGATACGCAGTATTTT.

The chain is built from TRBV4-3 and TRBJ2-7, with D possibly being TRBD1 or TRBD2 (5 bases each). Germline V gene data show CDR1 as LGHNA and CDR2 as YSLEER. CDR3 length: 16 residues. V was clipped by 1 base and J by 0 bases, with 13 bases between them. The CDR3 reads CASSQVGTASSYEQYF. In DNA form, the CDR3 reads TGCGCCAGCAGCCAAGTCGGGACGGCGAGCTCCTACGAGCAGTACTTC.